The subject of this entry is one T cell receptor (beta chain). Antigen unknown. This sample was included in a study of T cells expressing NK-cell markers. Germline V lookup: CDR1 SGHTA, CDR2 FQGNSA. This CDR3 is 13 amino acids long. Points from the study as a whole: In a handful of donors, dominant clonotypes made up 28.3-60.1% of CD3+CD56-NKG2C+ cells.

The TCR beta cDNA came from 5'RACE template switching with UMIs. TCRdb reanalyzed the 5' RACE reads and collapses them to one entry per CDR3 protein, without DNA. The sample table sets out 300,000 or so distinct CDR3 sequences. The V gene is TRBV7-2, the J gene TRBJ2-3. Sequencing was done on a sample of blood T cells: a sorted CD56 or NKG2C T cell subset, CD4+ or CD8+ T cells, or bulk PBMC T cells (not recorded which). This clonotype was obtained from a woman between 18 and 69 years old in good health. The CDR3 spells CASSPTLMDTQYF.